This T cell receptor beta chain was retrieved from a study of identical twins. A universal primer site was incorporated via template switching, and the cDNA contained unique molecular identifiers. Each CDR3 protein gets one entry after TCRdb re-called the 5' RACE reads with MiXCR. This sample has approximately 620,000 distinct CDR3 sequences; over 8.5% occur once, and the top ten carry more than 0.75%. Germline V CDR1 and CDR2: LNHNV, YYDKDF (reference sequence). Trimming removed 5 bases at V and 5 bases at J, with 10 bases between. The CDR3 spans 13 residues. Study outcomes and limitations: Abundant beta clonotypes from cord blood had fewer insertions, unlike memory repertoires, which showed none. Invariant cells of the MAIT and iNKT types might have partly distorted the zero-insertion analyses.

Of note for this clonotype: Its specificity is unknown.

Separately, the same data were catalogued under a study of yellow fever vaccine responses in identical twins.

The rearrangement links TRBV15 to TRBJ2-4, with D unclear. The sample was PBMCs. The receptor was derived from a woman between 18 and 29 years old in good health. Written as DNA, the CDR3 is TGTGCCACCAGCCGGCTAGTGGAAAACATTCAGTACTTC. This gives the protein CATSRLVENIQYF.